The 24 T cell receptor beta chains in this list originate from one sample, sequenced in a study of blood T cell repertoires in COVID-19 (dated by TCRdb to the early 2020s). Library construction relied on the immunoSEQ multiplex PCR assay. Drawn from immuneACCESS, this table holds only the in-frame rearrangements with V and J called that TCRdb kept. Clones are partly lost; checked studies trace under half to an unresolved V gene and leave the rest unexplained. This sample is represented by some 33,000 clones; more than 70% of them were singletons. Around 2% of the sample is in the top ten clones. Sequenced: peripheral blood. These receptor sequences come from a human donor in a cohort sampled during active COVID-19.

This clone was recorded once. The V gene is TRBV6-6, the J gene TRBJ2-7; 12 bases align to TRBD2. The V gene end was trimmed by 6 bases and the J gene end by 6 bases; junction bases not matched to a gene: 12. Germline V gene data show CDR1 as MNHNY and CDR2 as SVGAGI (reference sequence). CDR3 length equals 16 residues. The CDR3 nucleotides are TGTGCCAGCAGCTCCCTAGCGGGGGGGGCCCGAGGCGAGCAGTACTTC. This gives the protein CASSSLAGGARGEQYF.

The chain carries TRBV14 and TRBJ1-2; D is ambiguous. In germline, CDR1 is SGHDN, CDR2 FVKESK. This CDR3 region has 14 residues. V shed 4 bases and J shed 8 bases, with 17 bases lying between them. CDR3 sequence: CASSPVAFEAGYTF. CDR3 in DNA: TGTGCCAGCAGCCCCGTGGCGTTTGAGGCCGGCTACACCTTC.

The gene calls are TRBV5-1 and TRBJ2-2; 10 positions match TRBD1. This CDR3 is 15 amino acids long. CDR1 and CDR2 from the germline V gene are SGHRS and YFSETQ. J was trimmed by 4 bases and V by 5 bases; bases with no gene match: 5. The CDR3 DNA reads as TGCGCCAGCAGTCGGGACAGGGGATCCACCGGGGAGCTGTTTTTT. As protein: CASSRDRGSTGELFF.

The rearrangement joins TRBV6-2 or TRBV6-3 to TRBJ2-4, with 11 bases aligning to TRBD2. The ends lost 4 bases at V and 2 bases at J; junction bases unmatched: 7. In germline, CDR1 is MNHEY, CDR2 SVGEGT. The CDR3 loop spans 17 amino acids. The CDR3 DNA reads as TGTGCCAGCAGTTTCCTAGCGGGGGGCTCGACCAAAAACATTCAGTACTTC. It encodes CASSFLAGGSTKNIQYF.

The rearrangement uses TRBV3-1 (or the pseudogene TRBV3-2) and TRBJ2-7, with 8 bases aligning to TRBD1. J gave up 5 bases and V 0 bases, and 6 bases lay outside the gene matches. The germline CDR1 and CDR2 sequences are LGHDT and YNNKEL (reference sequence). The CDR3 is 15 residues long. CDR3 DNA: TGTGCCAGCAGCCAAGAGGGTCACAGGGGGGACGAGCAGTACTTC. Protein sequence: CASSQEGHRGDEQYF.

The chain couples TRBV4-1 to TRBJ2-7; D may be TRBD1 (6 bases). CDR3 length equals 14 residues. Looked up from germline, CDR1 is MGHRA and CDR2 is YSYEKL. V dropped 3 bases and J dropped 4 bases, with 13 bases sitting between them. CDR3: CASSHLGQPYEQYF. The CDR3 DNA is TGCGCCAGCAGCCATCTCGGACAGCCATACGAGCAGTACTTC.

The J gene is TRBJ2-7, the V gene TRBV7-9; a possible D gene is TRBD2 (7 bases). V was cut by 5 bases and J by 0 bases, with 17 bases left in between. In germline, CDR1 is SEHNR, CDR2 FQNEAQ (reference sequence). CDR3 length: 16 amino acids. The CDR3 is CASSPAQGGGSYEQYF. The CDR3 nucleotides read TGTGCCAGCAGCCCAGCCCAGGGAGGGGGCTCCTACGAGCAGTACTTC. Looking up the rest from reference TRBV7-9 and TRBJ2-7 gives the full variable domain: DTGVSQNPRHKITKRGQNVTFRCDPISEHNRLYWYRQTLGQGPEFLTYFQNEAQLEKSRLLSDRFSAERPKGSFSTLEIQRTEQGDSAMYLCASSPAQGGGSYEQYFGPGTRLTVT.

The CDR3 loop is CSVRGYNEQFF. CDR3 nucleotide sequence: TGCAGCGTTAGGGGATACAATGAGCAGTTCTTC. The genes are TRBV29-1 and TRBJ2-1; the D gene is possibly TRBD1 (5 bases). The germline V gene has CDR1 SQVTM and CDR2 ANQGSEA. V lost 5 bases, J lost 4 bases, and 6 bases lay in between. The CDR3 runs to 11 residues.

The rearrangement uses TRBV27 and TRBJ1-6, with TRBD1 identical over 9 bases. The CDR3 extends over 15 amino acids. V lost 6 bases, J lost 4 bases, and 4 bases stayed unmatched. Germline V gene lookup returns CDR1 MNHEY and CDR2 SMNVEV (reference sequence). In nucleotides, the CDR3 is TGTGCCAGCAGGGGACAGGGACTTTATAATTCACCCCTCCACTTT. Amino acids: CASRGQGLYNSPLHF.

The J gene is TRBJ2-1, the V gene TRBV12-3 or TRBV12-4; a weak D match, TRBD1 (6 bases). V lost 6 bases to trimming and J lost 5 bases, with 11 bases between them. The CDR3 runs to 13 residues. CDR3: CASSRGHNNEQFF. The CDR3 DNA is TGTGCCAGCAGCCGGGGACACAACAATGAGCAGTTCTTC.

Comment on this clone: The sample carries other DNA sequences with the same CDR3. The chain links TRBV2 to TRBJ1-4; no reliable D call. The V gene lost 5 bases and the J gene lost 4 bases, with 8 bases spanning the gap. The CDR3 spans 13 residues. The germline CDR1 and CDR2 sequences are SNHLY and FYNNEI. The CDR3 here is CASSPRINEKLFF. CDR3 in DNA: TGTGCCAGCAGTCCGCGAATTAATGAAAAACTGTTTTTT.

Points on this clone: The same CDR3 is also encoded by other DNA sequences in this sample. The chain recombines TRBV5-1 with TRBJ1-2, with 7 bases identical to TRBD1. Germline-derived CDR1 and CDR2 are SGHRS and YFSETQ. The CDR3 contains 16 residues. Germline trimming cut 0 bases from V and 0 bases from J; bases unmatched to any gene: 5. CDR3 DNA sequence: TGCGCCAGCAGCTTGGGCGGGACAGTAGCTAACTATGGCTACACCTTC. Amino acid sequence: CASSLGGTVANYGYTF. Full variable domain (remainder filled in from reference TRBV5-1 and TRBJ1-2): KAGVTQTPRYLIKTRGQQVTLSCSPISGHRSVSWYQQTPGQGLQFLFEYFSETQRNKGNFPGRFSGRQFSNSRSEMNVSTLELGDSALYLCASSLGGTVANYGYTFGSGTRLTVV.

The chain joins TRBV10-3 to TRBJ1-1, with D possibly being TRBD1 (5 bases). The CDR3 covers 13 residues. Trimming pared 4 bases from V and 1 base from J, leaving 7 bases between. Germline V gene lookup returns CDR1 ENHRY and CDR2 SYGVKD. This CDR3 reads CAISGQQNTEAFF. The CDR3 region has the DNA TGTGCCATCAGTGGACAGCAGAACACTGAAGCTTTCTTT.

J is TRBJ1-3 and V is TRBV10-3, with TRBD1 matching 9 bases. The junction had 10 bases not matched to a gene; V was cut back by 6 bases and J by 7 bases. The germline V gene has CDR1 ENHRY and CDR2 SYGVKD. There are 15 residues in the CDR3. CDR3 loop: CAISEPGQGLNTIYF. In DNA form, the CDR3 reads TGTGCCATCAGCGAGCCGGGACAGGGCCTGAACACCATATATTTT.

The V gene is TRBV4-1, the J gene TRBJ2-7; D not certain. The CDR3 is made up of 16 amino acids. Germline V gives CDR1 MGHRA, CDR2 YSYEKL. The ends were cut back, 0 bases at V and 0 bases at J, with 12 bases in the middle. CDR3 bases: TGCGCCAGCAGCCAAGATAGCAGTTACCTCTCCTACGAGCAGTACTTC. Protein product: CASSQDSSYLSYEQYF.

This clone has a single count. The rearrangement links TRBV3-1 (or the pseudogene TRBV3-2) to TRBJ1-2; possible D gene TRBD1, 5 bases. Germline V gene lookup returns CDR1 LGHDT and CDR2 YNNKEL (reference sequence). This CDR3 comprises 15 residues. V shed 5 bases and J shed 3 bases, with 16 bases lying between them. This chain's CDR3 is CASSVQQQAYYGYTF. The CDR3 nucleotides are TGTGCCAGCAGCGTGCAGCAACAGGCCTACTATGGCTACACCTTC.

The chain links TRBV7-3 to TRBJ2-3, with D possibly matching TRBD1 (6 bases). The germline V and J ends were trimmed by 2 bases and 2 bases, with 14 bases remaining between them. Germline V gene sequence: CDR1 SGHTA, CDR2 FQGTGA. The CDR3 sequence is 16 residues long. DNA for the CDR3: TGTGCCAGCAGCTTAGGCTGGGGGCCCAACACAGATACGCAGTATTTT. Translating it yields CASSLGWGPNTDTQYF.

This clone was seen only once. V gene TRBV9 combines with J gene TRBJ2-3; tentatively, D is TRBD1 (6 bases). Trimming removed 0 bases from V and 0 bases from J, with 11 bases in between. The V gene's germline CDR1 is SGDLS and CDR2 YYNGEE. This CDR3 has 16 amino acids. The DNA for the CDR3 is TGTGCCAGCAGCGTAGCTGGGGGCTCTAGCACAGATACGCAGTATTTT. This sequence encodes CASSVAGGSSTDTQYF.

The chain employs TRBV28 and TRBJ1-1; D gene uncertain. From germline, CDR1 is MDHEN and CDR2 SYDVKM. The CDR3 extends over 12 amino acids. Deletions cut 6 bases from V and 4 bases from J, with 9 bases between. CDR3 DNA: TGTGCCAGCAGGGTCGGGAGCACTGAAGCTTTCTTT. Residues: CASRVGSTEAFF.

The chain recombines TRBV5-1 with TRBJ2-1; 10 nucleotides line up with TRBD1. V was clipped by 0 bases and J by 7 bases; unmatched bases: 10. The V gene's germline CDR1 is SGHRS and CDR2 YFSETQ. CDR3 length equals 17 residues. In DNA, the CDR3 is TGCGCCAGCAGCTTGGATCCGGGACAGGGGTTAGGAAATGAGCAGTTCTTC. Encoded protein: CASSLDPGQGLGNEQFF.

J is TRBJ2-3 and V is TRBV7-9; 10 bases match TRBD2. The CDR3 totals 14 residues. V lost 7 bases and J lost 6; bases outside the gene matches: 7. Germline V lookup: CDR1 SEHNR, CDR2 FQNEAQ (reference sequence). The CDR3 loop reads CASMERGGVDTQYF. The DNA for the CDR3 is TGTGCCAGCATGGAGCGGGGGGGCGTCGATACGCAGTATTTT.

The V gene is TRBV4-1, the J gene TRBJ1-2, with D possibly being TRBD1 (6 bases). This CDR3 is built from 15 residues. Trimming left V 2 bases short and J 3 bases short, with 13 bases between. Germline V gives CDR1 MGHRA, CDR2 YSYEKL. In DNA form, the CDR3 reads TGCGCCAGCAGCCAACAACAGGGATCTGACTATGGCTACACCTTC. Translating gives CASSQQQGSDYGYTF.

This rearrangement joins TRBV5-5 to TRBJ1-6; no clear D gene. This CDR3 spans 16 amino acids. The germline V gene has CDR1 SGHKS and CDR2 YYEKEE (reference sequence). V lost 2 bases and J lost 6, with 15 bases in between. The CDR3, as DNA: TGTGCCAGCAGCTTCGGGCTTCCCGGGATTAATTCACCCCTCCACTTT. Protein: CASSFGLPGINSPLHF.

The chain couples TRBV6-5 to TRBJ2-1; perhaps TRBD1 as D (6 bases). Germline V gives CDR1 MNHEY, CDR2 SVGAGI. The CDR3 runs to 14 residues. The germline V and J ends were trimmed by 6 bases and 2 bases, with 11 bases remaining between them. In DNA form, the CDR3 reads TGTGCCAGCAGCTCGGGACAAACCTACAATGAGCAGTTCTTC. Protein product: CASSSGQTYNEQFF.